This TCR beta chain was profiled in a study of CD8 T cells in ankylosing spondylitis (dated by TCRdb to between 2016 and 2019). For the wider study: T cell receptor beta repertoires were profiled in healthy donors and ankylosing spondylitis patients so that disease-linked TCR variants could be found. The full study cohort was made up of 25 ankylosing spondylitis patients and approximately 100 healthy donors. Samples of peripheral blood were taken, and for ankylosing spondylitis patients, synovial fluid was collected as well.

General conclusions and limits of the study: The disease-linked clones showed a CD8+ phenotype and occurred at relatively low frequencies in peripheral blood. The disease-linked clones were reported as significantly enriched in matched synovial fluid samples from ankylosing spondylitis patients. A TCR beta motif of about 8 highly homologous amino acid variants appeared characteristic of blood from ankylosing spondylitis patients. Some of the motif variants had been reported before in the synovial fluid and blood of reactive arthritis patients, a finding that suggests common disease-initiation mechanisms.

This sample was sequenced with an Illumina MiSeq. TCR beta libraries were prepared by quantitative 5'-RACE with molecular barcodes. The original methods were these. Disease-linked TCR variants were identified with a new computational method built on a probabilistic model of VDJ rearrangement. TCRdb redid the processing of the public reads, applying fastp at Q25 and MiXCR, and retained in-frame beta chains. For every CDR3 protein sequence, its rows merge into one entry that carries the most common genes and DNA. None of the V and J calls come from the authors' own analysis; TCRdb made them. For this sample there are tens of thousands of distinct CDR3 sequences; about a sixth appear just once. Around 27% of the sample is in the top ten clones. There are 15 amino acids in the CDR3, from cysteine to phenylalanine inclusive. Only the CDR3 part of the read is kept: 45 bases, read in frame from the first base. V is clipped by 3 bases and J by 0 bases, and the sequence between their germline boundaries is 11 bases long. From the germline V gene, CDR1 is SGDLS and CDR2 is YYNGEE.

In its sample, this clonotype was seen a few times. Its recognized antigen is unknown. There are no base qualities to consult, and no much larger clone falls within one base. What was sequenced was blood. In this chain, TRBV9 is recombined with TRBJ2-3; 5 matching bases give a weak D call of TRBD1. The sequence derives from a male donor with ankylosing spondylitis or in good health (not recorded which). This receptor carries the CDR3 CASSADAGSTDTQYF. The DNA reads TGTGCCAGCAGCGCGGATGCAGGGAGCACAGATACGCAGTATTTT.